These T cell receptor beta chains were read from a single sample in a study of Graves' ophthalmopathy and Graves' hyperthyroidism. TCRdb independently ran MiXCR on the multiplex PCR reads; one entry per CDR3 protein. The sample has about 400,000 distinct CDR3 sequences, around 20% seen once. Sequencing used peripheral blood. These receptors all come from a woman aged 18-29 years with Graves' ophthalmopathy. Each CDR3 is given with its conserved first and last residue. D genes are given only for firm matches. The size of a clone is reported for some rows only, either as once, few or many, or as a class for expanded clones.

J | D | size | V | DNA | CDR3
TRBJ1-1 | . | . | TRBV28 | TGTGCCAGCAGTTTTTTGGGTGAAGCTTTCTTT | CASSFLGEAFF
TRBJ2-7 | . | many | TRBV12-3/TRBV12-4 | TGTGCCATACGGGGGCCATTGGGTTACGAGCAGTACTTC | CAIRGPLGYEQYF
TRBJ2-6 | . | many | TRBV11-3 | TGTGCCAGCAGACCCCTGGGAAGTGGGTCTGGGGCCAACGTCCTGACTTTC | CASRPLGSGSGANVLTF
TRBJ1-2 | . | many | TRBV30 | TGTGCCTGCCCCGGAGGTCCTGATGGTGGCTACACCTTC | CACPGGPDGGYTF
TRBJ2-7 | TRBD2 | . | TRBV20-1 | TGCAGCCCTAGGAGAGCGGGAACAAGGGGCGAGCAGTACTTC | CSPRRAGTRGEQYF
TRBJ1-2 | TRBD1 | many | TRBV11-2 | TGTGCCAGCAGCTTACTTGGGACAGGGCTCTATGGCTACACCTTC | CASSLLGTGLYGYTF
TRBJ2-7 | . | many | TRBV28 | TGTGCCAGCACCGTAGGGCGGGAGCAGTACTTC | CASTVGREQYF
TRBJ2-2 | . | many | TRBV19 | TGTGCCAGTAGTATTTGGGACATCAACACCGGGGAGCTGTTTTTT | CASSIWDINTGELFF
TRBJ1-5 | TRBD1 | many | TRBV7-9 | TGTGCCAGCAGCTTACAGGGGGGAAGGAATCAGCCCCAGCATTTT | CASSLQGGRNQPQHF
TRBJ1-1 | . | many | TRBV10-3 | TGTGCCATCAGTGAGTCTCCCACTGAAGCTTTCTTT | CAISESPTEAFF
TRBJ1-1 | . | many | TRBV20-1 | TGCAGTGCTAGAGTGAGGGAACAGTGGAACACTGAAGCTTTCTTT | CSARVREQWNTEAFF
TRBJ1-1 | TRBD1 | many | TRBV6-1 | TGTGCCAGCAGCGACAGGGGGTGGGAAGCTTTCTTT | CASSDRGWEAFF
TRBJ1-2 | . | many | TRBV7-2 | TGTGCCAGCAGCTTATTATCCGATGGCTACACCTTC | CASSLLSDGYTF
TRBJ1-5 | . | many | TRBV6-2/TRBV6-3 | TGTGCCAGCAGTTATGGGGGTGTGGGGGGACGGACATACGAATCCCAGCATTTT | CASSYGGVGGRTYESQHF
TRBJ2-7 | TRBD1 | few | TRBV6-2/TRBV6-3 | TGTGCCAGCAGTTACTCGAAAGGGAGGACAGGGATCTACGAGCAGTACTTC | CASSYSKGRTGIYEQYF
TRBJ2-7 | . | many | TRBV27 | TGTGCCAGCAGTTTCTCGGGACCTTTTTACGAGCAGTACTTC | CASSFSGPFYEQYF
TRBJ1-1 | . | many | TRBV30 | TGTGCCTGGAGATCTCCCCACAGAAACAGCAAGCCGATACCATCCCGCACTGAAGCTTTCTTT | CAWRSPHRNSKPIPSRTEAFF
TRBJ2-7 | TRBD2 | few | TRBV11-2 | TGTGCCAGCAGCCGACGGACTAGCGGGAGTACGGTCGAGCAGTACTTC | CASSRRTSGSTVEQYF
TRBJ1-6 | . | many | TRBV11-2 | TGTGCCAGCAGCCCCGTGTTCTCCTATAATTCACCCCTCCACTTT | CASSPVFSYNSPLHF
TRBJ2-2 | . | many | TRBV6-2/TRBV6-3 | TGTGCCAGCGTATCATACGGGAGTGTCGGGGAGCTGTTTTTT | CASVSYGSVGELFF
TRBJ2-5 | . | . | TRBV6-5 | TGTGCCAGCAGTTACTTTAAGGGGGAGACCCAGTACTTC | CASSYFKGETQYF
TRBJ2-7 | . | many | TRBV28 | TGTGCCAGCAGTTTGCAGGGTTTCGACGAGCAGTACTTC | CASSLQGFDEQYF
TRBJ1-1 | . | many | TRBV6-1 | TGTGCCAGCAGTAAAAACCCTTCCCGTAATGAAACTTTCTTT | CASSKNPSRNETFF